This T cell receptor (beta chain) comes out of a study of control samples from healthy donors and cancer patients. V gave up 0 bases and J gave up 4 bases, with 12 bases separating them. Germline CDR1 is MNHEY and CDR2 is SVGAGI. This CDR3 is built from 15 residues. Produced via immunoSEQ multiplex PCR; TCRdb's table is partial and in-frame only. In the table there are 15,000 to 20,000 clones, about 89% of which are singletons. The receptor comes from a man aged 55 to 69 with head and neck cancer. Sequenced material: PBMCs. V is TRBV6-5 and J is TRBJ1-1, with D tentatively TRBD1 (6 bases). The CDR3 here is CASSYSPGAGTEAFF. CDR3 nucleotide sequence: TGTGCCAGCAGTTACTCGCCAGGGGCTGGCACTGAAGCTTTCTTT.